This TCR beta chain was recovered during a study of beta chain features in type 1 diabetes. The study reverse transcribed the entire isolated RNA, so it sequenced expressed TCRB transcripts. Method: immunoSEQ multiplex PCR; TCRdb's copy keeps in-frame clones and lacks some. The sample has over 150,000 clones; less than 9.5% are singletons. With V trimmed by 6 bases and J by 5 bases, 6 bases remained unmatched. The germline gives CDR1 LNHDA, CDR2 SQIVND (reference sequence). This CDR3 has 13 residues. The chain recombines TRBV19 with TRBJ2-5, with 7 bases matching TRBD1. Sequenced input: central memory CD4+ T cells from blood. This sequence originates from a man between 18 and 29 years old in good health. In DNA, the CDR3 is TGTGCCAGTAGGAAGGGGGCACAGGAGACCCAGTACTTC. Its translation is CASRKGAQETQYF.